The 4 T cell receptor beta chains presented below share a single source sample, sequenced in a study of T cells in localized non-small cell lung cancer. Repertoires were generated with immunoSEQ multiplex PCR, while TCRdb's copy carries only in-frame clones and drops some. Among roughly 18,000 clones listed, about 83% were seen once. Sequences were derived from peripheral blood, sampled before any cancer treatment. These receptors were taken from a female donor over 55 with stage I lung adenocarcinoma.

The CDR3 DNA is TGTGCCAGCAGTGCTTCCTACGAGCAGTACTTC. Protein product: CASSASYEQYF. The chain uses TRBV6-1 and TRBJ2-7; D is unresolved. Germline lookup yields CDR1 MNHNS and CDR2 SASEGT. Trimming stripped 4 bases from V and 1 base from J, with 2 bases between. The CDR3 is 11 residues long.

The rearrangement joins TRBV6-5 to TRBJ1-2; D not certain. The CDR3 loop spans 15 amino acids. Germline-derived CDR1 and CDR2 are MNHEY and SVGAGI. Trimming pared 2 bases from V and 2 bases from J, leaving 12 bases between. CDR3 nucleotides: TGTGCCAGCAGTTACGGGGTTCAGGTGAACTATGGCTACACCTTC. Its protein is CASSYGVQVNYGYTF.

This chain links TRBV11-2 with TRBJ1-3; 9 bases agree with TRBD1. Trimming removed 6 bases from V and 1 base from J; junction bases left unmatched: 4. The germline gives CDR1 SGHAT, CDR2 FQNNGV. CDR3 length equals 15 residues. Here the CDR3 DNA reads TGTGCCAGCAGGGACGACAGGGGGTCTGGAAACACCATATATTTT. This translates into CASRDDRGSGNTIYF.

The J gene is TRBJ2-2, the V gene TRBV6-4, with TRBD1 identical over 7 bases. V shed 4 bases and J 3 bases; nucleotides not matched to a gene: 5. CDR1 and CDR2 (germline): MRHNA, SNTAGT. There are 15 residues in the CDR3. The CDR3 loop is CASSARQGHTGELFF. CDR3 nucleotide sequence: TGTGCCAGCAGTGCGAGACAGGGCCACACCGGGGAGCTGTTTTTT.